Below, 32 T cell receptor beta chains from the same sample are listed, as sequenced in a study of beta chain features in type 1 diabetes listed by TCRdb under 2018. Library preparation employed the immunoSEQ multiplex PCR assay. The High Capacity cDNA Reverse Transcription Kit was used to reverse transcribe all of the isolated RNA, meaning that expressed TCRB transcripts were what got sequenced. In its TCRdb copy, this immuneACCESS table keeps in-frame sequences only and misses some clones. Where compared with another copy, unresolved V genes explain less than half of these, and the others have no known cause. This sample holds about 620,000 clones; 15% to 17% were observed only once. 0.093% of the sample rests with the top ten. Input material: naive CD4+ T cells from blood. The cell subset or site label corresponds to: true naive CD4+ T cells. The receptors here all came from a young man in good health.

The table lists this clone with a few counts. This chain joins TRBV21-1 and TRBJ1-1. TRBV21-1 is listed as a pseudogene. The CDR3 runs to 13 residues. CDR3 sequence (DNA): TGTGCCAGCAGGCCGGGGGTGAACACTGAAGCTTTCTTT. Translated: CASRPGVNTEAFF.

This clone was counted only a few times. The rearrangement uses TRBV7-2 and TRBJ2-1, with 9 bases aligning to TRBD1. Germline lookup yields CDR1 SGHTA and CDR2 FQGNSA. V lost 1 base, J lost 4 bases, and 5 bases stayed unmatched. The CDR3 spans 16 residues. The CDR3 sequence: CASSLGTGVPYNEQFF. DNA of the CDR3: TGTGCCAGCAGCTTAGGGACAGGGGTACCTTACAATGAGCAGTTCTTC.

The chain is built from TRBV11-2 and TRBJ1-2, with TRBD1 matching over 9 bases. This CDR3 contains 15 residues. Germline-derived CDR1 and CDR2 are SGHAT and FQNNGV. V shed 8 bases, J shed 4 bases, and the junction held 11 bases outside the gene matches. CDR3 nucleotide sequence: TGTGCCAGCTGGGGGACAGGGAAGATGGGCTATGGCTACACCTTC. Translating gives CASWGTGKMGYGYTF.

The J gene is TRBJ1-1, the V gene TRBV27; tentatively, D is TRBD1 (5 bases). Germline V lookup: CDR1 MNHEY, CDR2 SMNVEV (reference sequence). The CDR3 covers 13 residues. With 7 bases removed from V and 2 bases from J, the gap between germline ends came to 11 bases. The CDR3 sequence is CASKGTSNTEAFF. In DNA, the CDR3 is TGTGCCAGCAAGGGGACGAGCAACACTGAAGCTTTCTTT.

In DNA form, the CDR3 reads TGCGCCAGCAGCTTTCCAGGGGCACAAGAGACCCAGTACTTC. Protein product: CASSFPGAQETQYF. The rearrangement uses TRBV5-1 and TRBJ2-5, with a possible D match to TRBD1 (6 bases). The CDR3 has 14 residues. V was pared by 2 bases and J by 2 bases, with 10 bases between. The germline V gene has CDR1 SGHRS and CDR2 YFSETQ.

This clone was counted between two and nine times. The V call is TRBV23-1, the J call TRBJ1-2; weak D call: TRBD1 (5 bases). TRBV23-1 belongs to the ORF category, with a function that is uncertain. Trimming took off 0 bases at V and 8 bases at J, with 22 bases between the two ends. The CDR3 has 17 amino acids. Written as DNA, the CDR3 is TGCGCCAGCAGTCAATCCATAGAGGGGAACGGGGCGGGAGGCTACACCTTC. It translates to CASSQSIEGNGAGGYTF.

The V and J genes are TRBV7-2 and TRBJ1-6, with TRBD1 matching over 9 bases. The CDR3 has 16 residues. The germline CDR1 and CDR2 sequences are SGHTA and FQGNSA. J lost 7 bases, V lost 2 bases, and 6 bases had no gene match. The CDR3 nucleotides are TGTGCCAGCAGCTTAAATACCGGGACAGGGAATTCACCCCTCCACTTT. It is translated as CASSLNTGTGNSPLHF.

The chain is built from TRBV27 and TRBJ1-6; D gene unclear. The V gene's germline CDR1 is MNHEY and CDR2 SMNVEV (reference sequence). The CDR3 spans 16 residues. V gave up 1 base and J gave up 7 bases, with 14 bases separating them. The DNA for the CDR3 is TGTGCCAGCAGTTTATGGGCAGCCTATCGAAATTCACCCCTCCACTTT. The encoded protein is CASSLWAAYRNSPLHF.

The V gene is TRBV5-4, the J gene TRBJ2-1; tentatively, D is TRBD1 or TRBD2 (6 bases each). Germline V gives CDR1 SGHNT, CDR2 YYREEE (reference sequence). V was pared by 0 bases and J by 5 bases, with 12 bases between. This CDR3 is built from 15 residues. The chain's CDR3 is CASSLVQGRNNEQFF. The DNA for the CDR3 is TGTGCCAGCAGCTTGGTGCAGGGGAGGAACAATGAGCAGTTCTTC.

This clone was seen a handful of times. V is TRBV11-2 and J is TRBJ2-6; the D is unclear. This CDR3 has 13 residues. V lost 6 bases and J lost 1, with 4 bases in between. In germline, CDR1 is SGHAT, CDR2 FQNNGV. CDR3 in amino acids: CASRASGANVLTF. In DNA, the CDR3 is TGTGCCAGCAGGGCTTCTGGGGCCAACGTCCTGACTTTC.

This chain connects TRBV28 to TRBJ1-2; 9 bases are shared with TRBD1. The CDR3 covers 15 residues. The germline CDR1 and CDR2 sequences are MDHEN and SYDVKM. V gave up 5 bases and J gave up 3 bases; unmatched junction bases: 7. The CDR3 bases are TGTGCCAGCAGTACGACCGGGACAGGGCACTATGGCTACACCTTC. Protein product: CASSTTGTGHYGYTF.

J is TRBJ1-5 and V is TRBV18; D might be TRBD1 (5 bases). Germline V CDR1 and CDR2: KGHSH, LQKENI. Trimming stripped 1 base from V and 5 bases from J, with 12 bases between. The CDR3 is 15 amino acids. The CDR3, as DNA: TGTGCCAGCTCACCACGGGACGTTAGGGATCAGCCCCAGCATTTT. Amino acid sequence: CASSPRDVRDQPQHF.

The rearrangement uses TRBV10-3 and TRBJ2-7, with D possibly TRBD2 on 6 matching bases. CDR3 length: 13 amino acids. With 2 bases removed from V and 7 bases from J, the gap between germline ends came to 12 bases. Germline-derived CDR1 and CDR2 are ENHRY and SYGVKD. The CDR3 nucleotides are TGTGCCATCAGTGAGCATGTGGAGGGAGAGCAGTACTTC. This sequence encodes CAISEHVEGEQYF.

This clone was seen a few times. The J gene is TRBJ1-2, the V gene TRBV20-1; D remains ambiguous. The CDR3 is made up of 11 amino acids. CDR1 is DFQATT, CDR2 SNEGSKA, per germline (reference sequence). Between the trimmed V and J ends, which lost 4 bases and 4 bases, there was a span of 7 bases. CDR3 residues: CSATRTYGYTF. CDR3 sequence (DNA): TGCAGTGCTACGCGGACCTATGGCTACACCTTC.

This clone was seen a handful of times. V and J are TRBV9 and TRBJ2-7, with D perhaps TRBD1 (5 bases). Germline CDR1 and CDR2: SGDLS and YYNGEE. V was cut by 0 bases and J by 3 bases, with 10 bases left in between. This CDR3 contains 14 residues. In nucleotides, the CDR3 is TGTGCCAGCAGCGTAGATGGCAGGGACTACGAGCAGTACTTC. As protein: CASSVDGRDYEQYF.

This clone has more than one count but fewer than ten. The same CDR3 arises from other DNA sequences in this sample as well. The J gene is TRBJ2-5, the V gene TRBV18; D is uncertain. V was clipped by 3 bases and J by 1 base, with 3 bases between them. This CDR3 is built from 12 residues. Germline CDR1 is KGHSH and CDR2 is LQKENI. CDR3 residues: CASSPSQETQYF. CDR3 bases: TGTGCCAGCTCACCCAGCCAAGAGACCCAGTACTTC.

This clone was seen more than once but under ten times. The rearrangement links TRBV9 to TRBJ2-1; either TRBD1 or TRBD2 may fit D (6 bases each). The CDR3 totals 15 residues. Germline CDR1 and CDR2: SGDLS and YYNGEE. V lost 0 bases, J lost 7 bases, and 14 bases lay in between. CDR3 coding DNA: TGTGCCAGCAGCGTAGAGGTGACGGGGGCAAATGAGCAGTTCTTC. It is translated as CASSVEVTGANEQFF.

This clone was counted only a few times. This chain connects TRBV4-2 to TRBJ2-3; no firm D call. Germline V gene sequence: CDR1 LGHNA, CDR2 YNFKEQ. Trimming cost V 2 bases and J 1 base, with 13 bases left between them. This CDR3 contains 16 residues. The CDR3 protein is CASSQISSSRTDTQYF. The DNA for the CDR3 is TGTGCCAGCAGCCAAATTTCATCATCGCGCACAGATACGCAGTATTTT.

V gene TRBV5-1 combines with J gene TRBJ2-1, with TRBD2 matching 9 bases. CDR3 length: 15 residues. Germline CDR1 SGHRS, CDR2 YFSETQ. Unmatched junction bases numbered 6, after V lost 6 bases and J lost 2 bases. CDR3 region: CASTTIAGAYNEQFF. CDR3 sequence (DNA): TGCGCCAGCACAACCATAGCGGGAGCCTACAATGAGCAGTTCTTC.

The J gene is TRBJ1-3, the V gene TRBV29-1; TRBD1 aligns across 7 bases. Germline loops: CDR1 SQVTM, CDR2 ANQGSEA. The CDR3 contains 14 residues. V shed 7 bases, J shed 0 bases, and the junction held 6 bases outside the gene matches. CDR3 sequence reads: CSARQGVSGNTIYF. In nucleotides, the CDR3 is TGCAGCGCCCGACAGGGCGTCTCTGGAAACACCATATATTTT.

In nucleotides, the CDR3 is TGTGCCAGCAGCTTAGGTAGCGCGAGTGAGCAGTTCTTC. Translated: CASSLGSASEQFF. This sequence joins TRBV7-2 and TRBJ2-1; D is possibly TRBD2 (5 bases). This CDR3 is 13 amino acids long. In germline, CDR1 is SGHTA, CDR2 FQGNSA. V lost 1 base and J 9 bases, leaving 10 bases between the germline ends.

This clone was seen a handful of times. V usage is TRBV4-3 and J usage is TRBJ2-1; 7 nucleotides match TRBD1. Germline CDR1 LGHNA, CDR2 YSLEER. Trimming removed 2 bases from V and 7 bases from J; junction bases left unmatched: 8. There are 15 residues in the CDR3. This CDR3 reads CASSQTGVRKNEQFF. For the CDR3, the DNA is TGCGCCAGCAGCCAAACAGGGGTCCGCAAGAATGAGCAGTTCTTC.

The chain recombines TRBV19 with TRBJ2-7, with D unclear. Germline values: CDR1 LNHDA, CDR2 SQIVND (reference sequence). With 7 bases removed from V and 4 bases from J, the gap between germline ends came to 2 bases. The CDR3 length is 9 residues. The CDR3 sequence is CASKYEQYF. As DNA, the CDR3 is TGTGCCAGTAAGTACGAGCAGTACTTC.

In its sample, this clone was seen a few times. The chain links TRBV10-3 to TRBJ1-3, with D unclear. Germline V gene lookup returns CDR1 ENHRY and CDR2 SYGVKD. The V gene lost 5 bases and the J gene lost 3 bases, with 17 bases spanning the gap. The CDR3 is 16 amino acids. The CDR3 here is CAISHPPRWDGNTIYF. CDR3 coding DNA: TGTGCCATCAGTCACCCCCCCCGGTGGGATGGAAACACCATATATTTT.

V gene TRBV28 combines with J gene TRBJ2-1, with TRBD1 as a possible D gene (6 bases). Germline V CDR1 and CDR2: MDHEN, SYDVKM. V lost 10 bases and J lost 0, with 13 bases in between. This CDR3 has 14 amino acids. CDR3 sequence (DNA): TGTGCCACGCTGGGGGCTAGCTCCTACAATGAGCAGTTCTTC. This gives the protein CATLGASSYNEQFF.

This sequence joins TRBV5-1 and TRBJ1-6; 8 bases align to TRBD1. This CDR3 is 15 amino acids long. CDR1 and CDR2 (germline): SGHRS, YFSETQ. V gave up 4 bases and J gave up 9 bases; unmatched junction bases: 9. The CDR3 DNA reads as TGCGCCAGCAGCACACAGGGGGGAAATACTTCACCCCTCCACTTT. Translating it yields CASSTQGGNTSPLHF. The entire variable domain, with the rest obtained from reference TRBV5-1 and TRBJ1-6, is as follows: KAGVTQTPRYLIKTRGQQVTLSCSPISGHRSVSWYQQTPGQGLQFLFEYFSETQRNKGNFPGRFSGRQFSNSRSEMNVSTLELGDSALYLCASSTQGGNTSPLHFGNGTRLTVT.

The DNA for the CDR3 is TGTGCCAGCAGCTTAGGGGGGAACTACGAGCAGTACTTC. Residues: CASSLGGNYEQYF. The chain has TRBV11-2 and TRBJ2-7; D may be TRBD1 or TRBD2 (5 bases each). Germline V lookup: CDR1 SGHAT, CDR2 FQNNGV. Trimming pared 1 base from V and 3 bases from J, leaving 7 bases between. There are 13 residues in the CDR3.

The chain has TRBV5-6 and TRBJ2-7, with 8 bases that match TRBD1. Per germline, CDR1 SGHDT and CDR2 YYEEEE. V lost 0 bases to trimming and J lost 6 bases; unmatched junction nucleotides: 5. The CDR3 loop spans 14 amino acids. The CDR3 protein is CASSLGRGHGEQYF. The CDR3 bases are TGTGCCAGCAGCTTGGGCAGGGGGCATGGCGAGCAGTACTTC.

The table lists this clone with a few counts. The chain joins TRBV7-9 to TRBJ2-1; TRBD2 matches 13 bases. The V gene end was trimmed by 6 bases and the J gene end by 1 base; junction bases not matched to a gene: 12. CDR1 SEHNR and CDR2 FQNEAQ come from the germline V gene (reference sequence). This CDR3 comprises 19 residues. DNA of the CDR3: TGTGCCAGCAGAAATGCATATACTAGCGGGAGGGGATCCTACAATGAGCAGTTCTTC. Translation: CASRNAYTSGRGSYNEQFF.

This clone has only a few counts. The chain recombines TRBV11-3 with TRBJ2-7, with D unclear. The CDR3 covers 13 residues. Germline CDR1 is SGHNT and CDR2 is YENEEA. V was shortened by 5 bases and J by 1 base, with 9 bases between the two germline ends. Here the CDR3 reads CASSPDGSYEQYF. The CDR3 nucleotides read TGTGCCAGCAGCCCCGACGGTTCCTACGAGCAGTACTTC.

The CDR3 spells CASSSGNTQYF. Written as DNA, the CDR3 is TGTGCCAGCAGCTCAGGGAATACGCAGTATTTT. The chain joins TRBV7-2 to TRBJ2-3; perhaps TRBD1 as D (5 bases). Per the germline V gene, CDR1 is SGHTA and CDR2 is FQGNSA. The V end lost 4 bases, the J end lost 7 bases, and 6 bases lay between the germline ends. This CDR3 has 11 residues.

This clone was observed a handful of times. The genes are TRBV5-4 and TRBJ2-5; 9 positions agree with TRBD1. The CDR3 extends over 14 amino acids. V shed 4 bases and J 5 bases; nucleotides not matched to a gene: 6. CDR1 and CDR2 from the germline V gene are SGHNT and YYREEE (reference sequence). CDR3 coding DNA: TGTGCCAGCAGCGCTACAGGGGGCAGGGAGACCCAGTACTTC. This codes for CASSATGGRETQYF.